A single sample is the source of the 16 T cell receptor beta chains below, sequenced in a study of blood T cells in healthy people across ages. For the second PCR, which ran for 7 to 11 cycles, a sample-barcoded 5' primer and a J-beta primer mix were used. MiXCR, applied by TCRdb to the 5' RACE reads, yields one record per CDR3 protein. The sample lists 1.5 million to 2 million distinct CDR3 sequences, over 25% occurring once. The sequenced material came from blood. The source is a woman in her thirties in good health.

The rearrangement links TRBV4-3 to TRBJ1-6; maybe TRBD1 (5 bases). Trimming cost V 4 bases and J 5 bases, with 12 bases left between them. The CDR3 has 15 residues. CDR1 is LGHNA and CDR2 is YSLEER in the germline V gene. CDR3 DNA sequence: TGCGCCAGCAGCCCAACGAGGGGACATAATTCACCCCTCCACTTT. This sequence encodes CASSPTRGHNSPLHF.

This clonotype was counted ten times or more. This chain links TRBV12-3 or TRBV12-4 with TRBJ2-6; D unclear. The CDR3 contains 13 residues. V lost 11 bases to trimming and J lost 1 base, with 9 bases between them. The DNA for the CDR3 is TGTGCCGACCGTGAGTCTGGGGCCAACGTCCTGACTTTC. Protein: CADRESGANVLTF.

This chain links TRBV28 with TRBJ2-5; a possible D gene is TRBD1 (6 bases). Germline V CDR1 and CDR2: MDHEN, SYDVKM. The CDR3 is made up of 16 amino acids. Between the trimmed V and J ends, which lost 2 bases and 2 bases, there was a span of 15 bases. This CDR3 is CASSLMSATGQETQYF. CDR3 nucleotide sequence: TGTGCCAGCAGTTTAATGAGTGCTACAGGGCAAGAGACCCAGTACTTC.

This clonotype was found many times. This CDR3 reads CSARAPPGTSNQPQHF. The CDR3 DNA follows: TGCAGTGCTAGAGCCCCCCCAGGTACTAGCAATCAGCCCCAGCATTTT. The chain joins TRBV20-1 to TRBJ1-5; the D is unclear. Trimming took 1 base from V and 0 from J, leaving 13 bases between them. CDR1 and CDR2 (germline): DFQATT, SNEGSKA (reference sequence). The CDR3 is 16 amino acids.

This CDR3 is CASNQRSEETQYF. The CDR3 DNA follows: TGTGCCAGCAATCAGCGGAGTGAAGAGACCCAGTACTTC. J is TRBJ2-5 and V is TRBV14, with D perhaps TRBD2 (5 bases). The length of the CDR3 is 13 residues. Between the trimmed V and J ends, which lost 7 bases and 3 bases, there was a span of 12 bases. Germline assignment: CDR1 SGHDN and CDR2 FVKESK.

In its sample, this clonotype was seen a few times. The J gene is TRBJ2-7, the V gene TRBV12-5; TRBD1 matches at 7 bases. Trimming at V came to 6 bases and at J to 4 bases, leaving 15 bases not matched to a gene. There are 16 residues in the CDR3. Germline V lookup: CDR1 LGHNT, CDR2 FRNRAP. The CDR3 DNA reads TGTGCTAGTGGACGCCCGGGACAGTCGGGGACATACGAGCAGTACTTC. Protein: CASGRPGQSGTYEQYF. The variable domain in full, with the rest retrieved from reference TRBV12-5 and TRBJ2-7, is DARVTQTPRHKVTEMGQEVTMRCQPILGHNTVFWYRQTMMQGLELLAYFRNRAPLDDSGMPKDRFSAEMPDATLATLKIQPSEPRDSAVYFCASGRPGQSGTYEQYFGPGTRLTVT.

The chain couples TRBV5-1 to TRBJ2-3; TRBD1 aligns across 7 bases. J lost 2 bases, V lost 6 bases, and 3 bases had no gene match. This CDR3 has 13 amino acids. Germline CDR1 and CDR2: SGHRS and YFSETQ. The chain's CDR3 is CASTDRVTDTQYF. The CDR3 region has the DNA TGCGCCAGCACAGACAGGGTCACAGATACGCAGTATTTT.

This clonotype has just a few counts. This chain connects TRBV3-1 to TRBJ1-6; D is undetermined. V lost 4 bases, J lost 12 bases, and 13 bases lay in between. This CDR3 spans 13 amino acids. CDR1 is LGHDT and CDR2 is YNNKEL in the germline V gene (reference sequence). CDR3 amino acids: CASSRGSEGPLHF. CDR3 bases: TGTGCCAGCAGCCGCGGCTCGGAGGGACCCCTCCACTTT.

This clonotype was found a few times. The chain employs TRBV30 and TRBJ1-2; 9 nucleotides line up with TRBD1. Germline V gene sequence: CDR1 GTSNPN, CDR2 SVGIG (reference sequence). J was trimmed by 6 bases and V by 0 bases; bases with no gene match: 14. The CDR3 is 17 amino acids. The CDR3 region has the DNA TGTGCCTGGAGTGTACTATTAAGGTTTGGGACAGGGAATGGCTACACCTTC. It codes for CAWSVLLRFGTGNGYTF. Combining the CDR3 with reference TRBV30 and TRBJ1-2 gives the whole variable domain SQTIHQWPATLVQPVGSPLSLECTVEGTSNPNLYWYRQAAGRGLQLLFYSVGIGQISSEVPQNLSASRPQDRQFILSSKKLLLSDSGFYLCAWSVLLRFGTGNGYTFGSGTRLTVV.

For the CDR3, the DNA is TGTGCCAGCAGTTCCAGGGTCCCGGGAGGCTACACCTTC. As protein: CASSSRVPGGYTF. The V call is TRBV28, the J call TRBJ1-2, with D perhaps matching TRBD1 (5 bases). Germline assignment: CDR1 MDHEN and CDR2 SYDVKM. This CDR3 region has 13 residues. V shed 4 bases and J shed 8 bases, with 14 bases lying between them.

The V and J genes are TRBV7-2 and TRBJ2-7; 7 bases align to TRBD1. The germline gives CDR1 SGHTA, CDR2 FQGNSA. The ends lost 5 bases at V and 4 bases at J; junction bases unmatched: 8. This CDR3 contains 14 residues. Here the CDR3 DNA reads TGTGCCAGCAGCCGCCTAGGACAGGAATACGAGCAGTACTTC. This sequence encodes CASSRLGQEYEQYF. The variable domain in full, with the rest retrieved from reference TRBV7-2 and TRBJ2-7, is GAGVSQSPSNKVTEKGKDVELRCDPISGHTALYWYRQSLGQGLEFLIYFQGNSAPDKSGLPSDRFSAERTGGSVSTLTIQRTQQEDSAVYLCASSRLGQEYEQYFGPGTRLTVT.

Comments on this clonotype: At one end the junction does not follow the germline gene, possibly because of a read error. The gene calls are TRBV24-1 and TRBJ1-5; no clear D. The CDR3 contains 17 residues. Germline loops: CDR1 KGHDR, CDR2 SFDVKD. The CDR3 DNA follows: TGTGCCACCGGTGATGTCTGGATGTGGCGCTCCTATCAGCCCCAGCATTTT. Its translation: CATGDVWMWRSYQPQHF.

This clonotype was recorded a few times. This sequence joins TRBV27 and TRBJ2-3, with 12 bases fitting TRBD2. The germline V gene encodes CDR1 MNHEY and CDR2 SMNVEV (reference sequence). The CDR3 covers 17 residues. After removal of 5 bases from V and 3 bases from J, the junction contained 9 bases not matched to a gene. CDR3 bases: TGTGCCAGCAGTATCAGACTAGCGGGAGAGTTAACAGATACGCAGTATTTT. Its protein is CASSIRLAGELTDTQYF.

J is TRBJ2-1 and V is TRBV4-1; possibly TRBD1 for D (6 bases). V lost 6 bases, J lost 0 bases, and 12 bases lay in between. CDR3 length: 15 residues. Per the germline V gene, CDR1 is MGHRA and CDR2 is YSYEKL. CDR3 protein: CASRTGLSSYNEQFF. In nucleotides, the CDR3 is TGCGCCAGCAGGACAGGTCTTAGCTCCTACAATGAGCAGTTCTTC.

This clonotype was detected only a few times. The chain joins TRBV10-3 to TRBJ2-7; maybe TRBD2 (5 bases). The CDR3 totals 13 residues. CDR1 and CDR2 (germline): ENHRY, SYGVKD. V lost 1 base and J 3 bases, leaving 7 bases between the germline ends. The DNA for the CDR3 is TGTGCCATCAGTGAGTTAGGAGGCTACGAGCAGTACTTC. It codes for CAISELGGYEQYF.

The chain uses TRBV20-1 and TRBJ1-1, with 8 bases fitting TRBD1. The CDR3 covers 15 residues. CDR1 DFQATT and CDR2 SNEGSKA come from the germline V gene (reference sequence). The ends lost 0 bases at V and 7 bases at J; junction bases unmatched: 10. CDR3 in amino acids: CSARDTTGQDIEAFF. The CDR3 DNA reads TGCAGTGCTAGAGATACAACGGGACAGGACATTGAAGCTTTCTTT.